This T cell receptor (beta chain) was sequenced for a study of control samples from healthy donors and cancer patients. Per the germline V gene, CDR1 is SGHTA and CDR2 is FQGNSA. Trimming stripped 2 bases from V and 3 bases from J, with 5 bases between. The length of the CDR3 is 13 residues. The method was immunoSEQ multiplex PCR; TCRdb's version includes in-frame clones alone and lacks a portion of them. Altogether about 80,000 clones are present, 91% being singletons, with the ten largest covering roughly a sixth. Sequenced input: blood. This chain links TRBV7-2 with TRBJ1-5; D gene uncertain. This clonotype originated in a man aged 45 to 65 in good health. The CDR3 is CASSLQNNQPQHF. The CDR3 coding sequence is TGTGCCAGCAGCTTACAGAACAATCAGCCCCAGCATTTT. Drawing the rest from reference TRBV7-2 and TRBJ1-5, the complete variable domain is GAGVSQSPSNKVTEKGKDVELRCDPISGHTALYWYRQSLGQGLEFLIYFQGNSAPDKSGLPSDRFSAERTGGSVSTLTIQRTQQEDSAVYLCASSLQNNQPQHFGDGTRLSIL.